This record looks at one T cell receptor beta chain sequence and its context. As yet, its antigen is unknown. This sample is part of a study of T cell clonotyping in hematopoietic cell transplantation. TCRdb keeps only in-frame clones here, not all; method: immunoSEQ multiplex PCR. Of around 37,000 clones in the sample, 85% were seen once. V was clipped by 4 bases and J by 2 bases, with 14 bases between them. The CDR3 length is 16 residues. The germline CDR1 and CDR2 sequences are SGHTA and FQGNSA. Study results and caveats: Higher Inverse Simpson Index values in graft donor and pretransplant recipient predicted broader posttransplant TCR diversity. Recipient TCR diversity dropped after transplant; expanded clonotypes rose from day 30 to 180. No sorting was done, leaving CD4 and CD8 contributions mixed.

Time point of the sample: recipient sample about 28 days before transplant, after cytoreduction. Sequencing was performed on peripheral blood mononuclear cells, taken before stem cell transplant. This sequence originates from a man aged 55 to 70 with acute myeloid leukemia. Some clones in this sample may be carry-over from other donors' samples. This chain uses TRBV7-2 with TRBJ2-2; D gene unclear. The DNA of the CDR3 is TGTGCCAGCAGCTCCCGGGTCCCTCAAAACACCGGGGAGCTGTTTTTT. Protein product: CASSSRVPQNTGELFF.